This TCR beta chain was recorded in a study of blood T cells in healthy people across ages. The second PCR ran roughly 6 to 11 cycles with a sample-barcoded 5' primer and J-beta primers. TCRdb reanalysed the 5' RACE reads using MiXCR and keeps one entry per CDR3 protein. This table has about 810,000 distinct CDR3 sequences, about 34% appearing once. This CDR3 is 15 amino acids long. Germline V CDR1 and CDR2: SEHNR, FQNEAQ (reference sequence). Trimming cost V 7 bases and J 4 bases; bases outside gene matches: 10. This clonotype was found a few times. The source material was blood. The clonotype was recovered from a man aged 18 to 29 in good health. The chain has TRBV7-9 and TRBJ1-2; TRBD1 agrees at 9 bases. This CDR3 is CASNDRDRATYGYTF. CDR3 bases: TGTGCCAGCAATGACCGGGACAGGGCAACCTATGGCTACACCTTC.